This T cell receptor beta chain was recovered during a study of cytomegalovirus exposure and HLA in healthy donors. PCR primers comprised 60 Vbeta and 13 Jbeta primers. The data were produced by immunoSEQ multiplex PCR, yet TCRdb's version contains in-frame clones alone and is incomplete. The table shows about 130,000 clones, with about 74% occurring only once. With 0 bases clipped from V and 11 bases from J, the junction kept 7 bases outside the gene matches. The CDR3 extends over 15 amino acids. CDR1 and CDR2 (germline): SGHNT, YYREEE (reference sequence). This sequence was found in a woman aged 45-59 years in good health and CMV-seropositive. The V call is TRBV5-4, the J call TRBJ2-1; 11 bases line up with TRBD2. Sequencing was performed on PBMCs. The CDR3 nucleotides are TGTGCCAGCAGCTTGGCTAGCGGGGGGTACTGGCAGCAGTTCTTC. This gives the protein CASSLASGGYWQQFF.